This entry lists 10 T cell receptor beta chains sequenced from one sample in a study of T cells in Graves' hyperthyroidism and ophthalmopathy. Researchers amplified the TCR beta CDR3 regions from RNA transcripts. Primed by the HTBI set, a first-round RT-PCR was run on the TCR CDR3. TCRdb re-called the multiplex PCR reads with MiXCR, one entry per CDR3 protein. The repertoire holds nearly 600,000 distinct CDR3 sequences, approximately 15% seen once, with roughly 7.1% in the top ten. The specimen sequenced was blood. The receptors were gathered from a woman under 30 with Graves' ophthalmopathy.

Ten or more counts support this clonotype. The chain carries TRBV28 and TRBJ1-1; D remains ambiguous. The CDR3 runs to 13 residues. The germline V and J ends were trimmed by 1 base and 5 bases, with 8 bases remaining between them. The germline gives CDR1 MDHEN, CDR2 SYDVKM. Here the CDR3 reads CASSLSLSTEAFF. CDR3 DNA sequence: TGTGCCAGCAGTTTATCGTTATCGACTGAAGCTTTCTTT.

This clonotype has ten or more counts. V and J are TRBV7-2 and TRBJ2-7; TRBD1 agrees at 8 bases. CDR1 and CDR2 (germline): SGHTA, FQGNSA. This CDR3 spans 16 amino acids. After removal of 8 bases from V and 5 bases from J, the junction contained 17 bases not matched to a gene. This chain's CDR3 is CASYPPFAGGYDEQYF. The CDR3 DNA sequence: TGTGCCAGCTACCCACCATTCGCAGGGGGCTACGACGAGCAGTACTTC.

This clonotype has more than one count but fewer than ten. The V gene is TRBV9, the J gene TRBJ2-7; perhaps D is TRBD1 or TRBD2 (6 bases each). The CDR3 sequence is 16 residues long. Germline assignment: CDR1 SGDLS and CDR2 YYNGEE. The V gene lost 0 bases and the J gene lost 2 bases, with 15 bases spanning the gap. The CDR3 DNA sequence: TGTGCCAGCAGCGTAGCAGGGGACTCTTTAGCCTACGAGCAGTACTTC. Translating it yields CASSVAGDSLAYEQYF.

The V call is TRBV11-2, the J call TRBJ2-5; 14 positions agree with TRBD2. The length of the CDR3 is 21 residues. The V gene end was trimmed by 3 bases and the J gene end by 6 bases; junction bases not matched to a gene: 21. Per the germline V gene, CDR1 is SGHAT and CDR2 is FQNNGV. The CDR3: CASSFSGQPQGTSGSWKTQYF. The CDR3 bases are TGTGCCAGCAGCTTCTCCGGACAGCCCCAAGGGACTAGCGGGAGTTGGAAGACCCAGTACTTC. The full variable domain, rest sourced from reference TRBV11-2 and TRBJ2-5, is EAGVAQSPRYKIIEKRQSVAFWCNPISGHATLYWYQQILGQGPKLLIQFQNNGVVDDSQLPKDRFSAERLKGVDSTLKIQPAKLEDSAVYLCASSFSGQPQGTSGSWKTQYFGPGTRLLVL.

This clonotype was recorded at least ten times. This chain joins TRBV12-3 or TRBV12-4 and TRBJ2-3; 8 bases line up with TRBD2. J lost 2 bases, V lost 7 bases, and 8 bases had no gene match. The CDR3 covers 15 residues. The CDR3 is CASTLSGGDTDTQYF. The DNA for the CDR3 is TGTGCCAGCACCCTCTCCGGGGGGGACACAGATACGCAGTATTTT.

The CDR3 sequence: CSAFWTSERLNEQFF. The CDR3 DNA follows: TGCAGTGCTTTTTGGACTAGCGAACGACTCAATGAGCAGTTCTTC. V gene TRBV20-1 combines with J gene TRBJ2-1, with 9 bases aligning to TRBD2. The germline CDR1 and CDR2 sequences are DFQATT and SNEGSKA (reference sequence). This CDR3 is built from 15 residues. V was clipped by 5 bases and J by 6 bases; unmatched bases: 11.

This clonotype has ten or more counts. This chain connects TRBV7-2 to TRBJ2-7; 9 bases match TRBD2. The V segment lost 5 bases and the J segment 5 bases; nucleotides outside the gene matches: 10. Germline assignment: CDR1 SGHTA and CDR2 FQGNSA. CDR3 length: 15 amino acids. CDR3 loop: CASSLSGRYGDEQYF. The DNA for the CDR3 is TGTGCCAGCAGCCTAAGCGGGAGGTATGGCGACGAGCAGTACTTC.

This clonotype was counted at least ten times. The chain has TRBV7-9 and TRBJ2-2; D unclear. Germline CDR1 and CDR2: SEHNR and FQNEAQ (reference sequence). The CDR3 has 15 residues. V was clipped by 4 bases and J by 1 base, with 10 bases between them. CDR3 DNA sequence: TGTGCCAGCAGCTCGCCCCGTCTGAACACCGGGGAGCTGTTTTTT. As protein: CASSSPRLNTGELFF.

V gene TRBV19 combines with J gene TRBJ2-2; D gene unclear. V gave up 4 bases and J gave up 3 bases, with 15 bases separating them. Germline-derived CDR1 and CDR2 are LNHDA and SQIVND (reference sequence). The CDR3 covers 16 residues. The CDR3 DNA follows: TGTGCCAGTAGTACCTGGCCAGAGTCAGACACCGGGGAGCTGTTTTTT. This gives the protein CASSTWPESDTGELFF.

This clonotype was detected ten times or more. The chain combines TRBV2 with TRBJ2-1; 11 nucleotides align to TRBD2. Trimming cost V 5 bases and J 6 bases; bases outside gene matches: 9. Germline V gives CDR1 SNHLY, CDR2 FYNNEI. The CDR3 length is 16 residues. The CDR3 nucleotides read TGTGCCAGCAGTATTACCGGACTAGCGGGCGGCAATGAGCAGTTCTTC. As protein: CASSITGLAGGNEQFF.